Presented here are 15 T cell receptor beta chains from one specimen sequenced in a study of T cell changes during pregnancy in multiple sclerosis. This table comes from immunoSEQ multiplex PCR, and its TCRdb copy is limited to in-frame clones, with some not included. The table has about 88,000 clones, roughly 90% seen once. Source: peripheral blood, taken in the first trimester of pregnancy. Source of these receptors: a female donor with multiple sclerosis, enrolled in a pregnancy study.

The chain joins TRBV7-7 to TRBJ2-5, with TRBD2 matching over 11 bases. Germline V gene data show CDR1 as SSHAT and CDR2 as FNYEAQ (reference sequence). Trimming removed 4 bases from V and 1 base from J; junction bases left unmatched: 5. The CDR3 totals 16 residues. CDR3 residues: CASSSGLAGPQETQYF. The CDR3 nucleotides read TGTGCCAGCAGCTCCGGACTAGCGGGTCCCCAAGAGACCCAGTACTTC. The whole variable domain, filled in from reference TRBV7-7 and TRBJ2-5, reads GAGVSQSPRYKVTKRGQDVTLRCDPISSHATLYWYQQALGQGPEFLTYFNYEAQPDKSGLPSDRFSAERPEGSISTLTIQRTEQRDSAMYRCASSSGLAGPQETQYFGPGTRLLVL.

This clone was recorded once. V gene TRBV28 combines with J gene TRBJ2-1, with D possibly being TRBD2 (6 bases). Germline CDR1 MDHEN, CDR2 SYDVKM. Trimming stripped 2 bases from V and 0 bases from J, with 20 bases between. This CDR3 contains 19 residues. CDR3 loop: CASSLPEVEGPSSYNEQFF. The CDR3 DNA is TGTGCCAGCAGTTTACCTGAGGTGGAGGGGCCCAGCTCCTACAATGAGCAGTTCTTC.

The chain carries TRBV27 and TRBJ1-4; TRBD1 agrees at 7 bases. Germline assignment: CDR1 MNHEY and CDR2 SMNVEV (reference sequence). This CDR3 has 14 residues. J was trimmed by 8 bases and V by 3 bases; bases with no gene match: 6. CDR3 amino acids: CASSFGAGGEKLFF. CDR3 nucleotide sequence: TGTGCCAGCAGTTTCGGGGCAGGGGGGGAAAAACTGTTTTTT.

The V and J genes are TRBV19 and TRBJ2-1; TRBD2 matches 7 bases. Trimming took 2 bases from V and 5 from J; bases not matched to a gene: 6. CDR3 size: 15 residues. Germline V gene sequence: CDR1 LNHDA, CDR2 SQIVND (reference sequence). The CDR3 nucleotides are TGTGCCAGTAGTATATCGGGAGGCGGAAACAATGAGCAGTTCTTC. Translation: CASSISGGGNNEQFF.

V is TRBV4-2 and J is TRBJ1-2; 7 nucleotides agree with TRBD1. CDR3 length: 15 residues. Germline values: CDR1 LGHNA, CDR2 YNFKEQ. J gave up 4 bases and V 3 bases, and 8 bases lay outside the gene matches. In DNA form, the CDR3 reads TGTGCCAGCAGCCAGGAGACAGGGAATGGCTATGGCTACACCTTC. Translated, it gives CASSQETGNGYGYTF.

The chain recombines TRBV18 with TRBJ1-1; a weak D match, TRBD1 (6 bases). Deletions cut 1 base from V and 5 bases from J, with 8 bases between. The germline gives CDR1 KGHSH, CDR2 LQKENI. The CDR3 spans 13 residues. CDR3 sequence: CASSPQGETEAFF. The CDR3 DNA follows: TGTGCCAGCTCACCACAGGGGGAAACTGAAGCTTTCTTT. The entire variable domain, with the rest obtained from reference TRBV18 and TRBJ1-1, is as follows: NAGVMQNPRHLVRRRGQEARLRCSPMKGHSHVYWYRQLPEEGLKFMVYLQKENIIDESGMPKERFSAEFPKEGPSILRIQQVVRGDSAAYFCASSPQGETEAFFGQGTRLTVV.

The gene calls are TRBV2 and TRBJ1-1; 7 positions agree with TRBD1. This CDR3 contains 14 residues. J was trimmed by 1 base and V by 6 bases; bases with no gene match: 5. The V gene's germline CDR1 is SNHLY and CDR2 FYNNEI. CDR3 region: CASRRQGTNTEAFF. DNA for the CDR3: TGTGCCAGCAGGAGACAGGGAACGAACACTGAAGCTTTCTTT.

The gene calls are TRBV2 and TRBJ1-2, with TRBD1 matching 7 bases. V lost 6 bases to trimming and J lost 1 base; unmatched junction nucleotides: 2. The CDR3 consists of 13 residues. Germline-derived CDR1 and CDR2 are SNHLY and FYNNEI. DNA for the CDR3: TGTGCCAGCAGGCAGGGGGTTAACTATGGCTACACCTTC. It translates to CASRQGVNYGYTF.

The CDR3 sequence: CASSSSWTSGYYEQYF. In nucleotides, the CDR3 is TGTGCCAGCAGCTCCTCGTGGACTAGCGGGTACTACGAGCAGTACTTC. The rearrangement uses TRBV11-2 and TRBJ2-7; the match to TRBD2 covers 11 bases. The CDR3 sequence is 16 residues long. The junction had 8 bases not matched to a gene; V was cut back by 4 bases and J by 3 bases. Germline assignment: CDR1 SGHAT and CDR2 FQNNGV. The entire variable domain, with the rest obtained from reference TRBV11-2 and TRBJ2-7, is as follows: EAGVAQSPRYKIIEKRQSVAFWCNPISGHATLYWYQQILGQGPKLLIQFQNNGVVDDSQLPKDRFSAERLKGVDSTLKIQPAKLEDSAVYLCASSSSWTSGYYEQYFGPGTRLTVT.

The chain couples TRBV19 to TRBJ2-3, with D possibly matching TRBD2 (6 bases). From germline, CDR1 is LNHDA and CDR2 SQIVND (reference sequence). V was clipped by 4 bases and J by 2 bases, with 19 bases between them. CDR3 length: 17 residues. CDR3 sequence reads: CASSRNSGASPTDTQYF. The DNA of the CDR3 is TGTGCCAGTAGTAGAAATAGCGGAGCCTCTCCCACAGATACGCAGTATTTT. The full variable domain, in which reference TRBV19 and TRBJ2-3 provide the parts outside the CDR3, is DGGITQSPKYLFRKEGQNVTLSCEQNLNHDAMYWYRQDPGQGLRLIYYSQIVNDFQKGDIAEGYSVSREKKESFPLTVTSAQKNPTAFYLCASSRNSGASPTDTQYFGPGTRLTVL.

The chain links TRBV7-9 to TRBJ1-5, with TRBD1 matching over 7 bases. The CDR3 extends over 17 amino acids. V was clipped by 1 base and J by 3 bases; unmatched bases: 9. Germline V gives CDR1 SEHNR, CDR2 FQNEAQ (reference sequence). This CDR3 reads CASSLEERQGHNQPQHF. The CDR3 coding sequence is TGTGCCAGCAGCTTAGAGGAACGACAGGGCCACAATCAGCCCCAGCATTTT.

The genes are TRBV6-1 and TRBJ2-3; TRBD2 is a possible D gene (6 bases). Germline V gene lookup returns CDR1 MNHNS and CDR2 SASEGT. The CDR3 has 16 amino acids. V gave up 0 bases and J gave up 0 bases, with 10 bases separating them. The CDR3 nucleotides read TGTGCCAGCAGTGAAGCCATAGCGGTTAGCACAGATACGCAGTATTTT. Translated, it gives CASSEAIAVSTDTQYF.

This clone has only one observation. The CDR3 DNA reads TGTGCCAGCACCCCAGAGGGTAGCTCTGGGGCCAACGTCCTGACTTTC. Amino acid sequence: CASTPEGSSGANVLTF. The chain couples TRBV2 to TRBJ2-6, with D maybe TRBD2 (5 bases). The germline V gene encodes CDR1 SNHLY and CDR2 FYNNEI. V shed 7 bases and J shed 0 bases, with 13 bases lying between them. CDR3 length: 16 amino acids.

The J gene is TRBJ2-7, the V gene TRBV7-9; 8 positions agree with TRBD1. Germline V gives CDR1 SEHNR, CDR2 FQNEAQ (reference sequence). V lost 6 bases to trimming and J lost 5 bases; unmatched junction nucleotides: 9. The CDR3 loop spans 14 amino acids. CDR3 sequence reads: CASRDGQGFNEQYF. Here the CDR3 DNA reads TGTGCCAGCAGGGATGGACAGGGTTTCAACGAGCAGTACTTC.

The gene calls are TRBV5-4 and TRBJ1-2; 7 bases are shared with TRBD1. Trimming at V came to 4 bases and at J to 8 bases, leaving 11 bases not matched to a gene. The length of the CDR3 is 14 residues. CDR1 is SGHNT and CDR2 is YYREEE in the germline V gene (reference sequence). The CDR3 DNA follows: TGTGCCAGCAGCATGAAAACAGGGGCAGGAGGCTACACCTTC. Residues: CASSMKTGAGGYTF.